The entry below describes one T cell receptor beta chain. Its binding antigen is unknown. Base qualities are not provided; no much larger clone lies one nucleotide away. Repertoires were sampled repeatedly over the course of chemoradiotherapy so that clonal expansion in the tumor microenvironment could be followed. This sample is part of a study of chemoradiotherapy in HPV16-positive cancers (dated by TCRdb to 2021 to 2024). Notes on the research overall: Functional T-cell assays on cells from two HPV16-positive patients defined candidate HPV-specific T-cell clones and common TCR motifs. The study asked whether T-cell immunity to the HPV oncoproteins E6 and E7 changes during chemoradiotherapy and whether this immunity affects survival. Next, the candidate HPV-specific TCRs and motifs were followed in TCR repertoires from about 90 patients with HPV-related cancers.

Overall study results and their limits: Only a couple of HPV16-positive patients were used to derive the functional definition of HPV-specific T cells, and the survival association was reported for HPV16-positive patients. In HPV16-positive patients, expansion of HPV-responsive T cells during chemoradiotherapy was associated with improved recurrence-free survival. Expansion of candidate HPV-specific clones and E7-related TCR motifs was observed in the tumor microenvironment during treatment, whereas no such expansion was observed for non-HPV-specific T cells.

Receptor amplification or capture employed the immunoSEQ multiplex PCR assay. The table comes from immuneACCESS by way of TCRdb, which keeps in-frame sequences with V and J called. Part of the clones is missing from these tables; in studies checked, under half for an unresolved V gene and the rest for unknown reasons. Present in this sample are 45,000 to 60,000 clones, about 92% of which were seen just once. The ten largest clones add up to under 3.5% of the sample. The CDR3 spans 17 residues, from the cysteine through the phenylalanine. The read is trimmed to its CDR3 DNA, 51 bases read in frame from base 1. Sequences SGHTA (CDR1) and FQGNSA (CDR2) are obtained from the germline V gene. V trim: 4 bases; J trim: 2 bases; unmatched bases: 6.

The starting material was blood, obtained from a patient who underwent chemoradiotherapy. This receptor was identified in a human donor with HPV-associated anogenital cancer. The rearranged chain carries TRBV7-2 and TRBJ2-5, and 14 bases in between align with TRBD2. The bases read TGTGCCAGCAGCTCGGGACTAGCGGGGGCCCTACAAGAGACCCAGTACTTC. Its protein is CASSSGLAGALQETQYF. Where the CDR3 stops, the reference TRBV7-2 and TRBJ2-5 genes take over; the full variable domain is GAGVSQSPSNKVTEKGKDVELRCDPISGHTALYWYRQSLGQGLEFLIYFQGNSAPDKSGLPSDRFSAERTGGSVSTLTIQRTQQEDSAVYLCASSSGLAGALQETQYFGPGTRLLVL.